This T cell receptor beta chain is drawn from a study of blood T cells in healthy people across ages. General study results and limits: The recorded TCR beta diversity per million T cells decreased in a roughly linear manner with age.

Remarks on this clonotype: The antigen is undetermined.

A second PCR, run for about 7 to 11 cycles, used a sample-barcoded 5' primer plus a J-beta primer mix. TCRdb re-called the 5' RACE reads through MiXCR, storing one row per CDR3 protein. The sample includes about 1.4 million distinct CDR3 sequences, roughly 60% of them seen just once. The CDR3 is 16 residues long. Germline assignment: CDR1 SGHRS and CDR2 YFSETQ. J lost 1 base, V lost 4 bases, and 8 bases had no gene match. V and J are TRBV5-1 and TRBJ2-3; 8 positions match TRBD1. The sequenced sample consisted of blood. This clonotype was sampled from a man aged 18 to 29 in good health. CDR3 sequence (DNA): TGCGCCAGCAGCCTGCGGACAGGGCACGGCACAGATACGCAGTATTTT. It codes for CASSLRTGHGTDTQYF.